This T cell receptor (beta chain) was identified during a study of tumor-infiltrating lymphocytes in localized non-small cell lung cancer. As for the study in general: Each patient gave resected tumor and non-adjacent uninvolved lung tissue. Study-level points and caveats: Tumor T-cell fraction from TCR sequencing was not associated with recurrence-free survival (p = 0.61). Not all patients were TCR sequenced, owing to tissue quantity. Immunotypes IM1 and IM2 had similar TCR-derived T-cell fractions.

Profiling relied on immunoSEQ multiplex PCR, and the TCRdb table lists in-frame clones only, not all of them. This sample has about 22,000 clones, with roughly three quarters found just once. The CDR3 is 13 amino acids. V was pared by 5 bases and J by 4 bases, with 11 bases between. Germline V gene data show CDR1 as SGHDT and CDR2 as YYEEEE. For this clone: Its antigen is as yet unknown.

The V and J genes are TRBV5-6 and TRBJ2-3, with no clear D. The source material was lung tumor tissue. The source is a human donor with non-small cell lung cancer. The CDR3 reads CASRLSTPDTQYF. The CDR3 DNA sequence: TGTGCCAGCAGGTTAAGTACCCCAGATACGCAGTATTTT.